The present T cell receptor (beta chain) was sequenced within a study of T-cell memory formation after mild COVID-19. This clonotype has only a few counts. Antigen unknown. MiXCR, applied by TCRdb to the 5' RACE reads, yields one record per CDR3 protein. This table holds 250,000 or so distinct CDR3 sequences, roughly 18% found once. The study, taken as a whole, reports: Later expanders leaned CD4+, whereas clones that contracted between day 15 and 85 were balanced CD4/CD8. In pre-infection memory, a portion of responding clones appeared, which suggested that cross-reactive memory joined.

The clonotype was recovered from a man aged 18-30 years who had mild COVID-19 (a few samples of this study predate the infection). Cell type and time point are not known. Sample: PBMCs or a T cell subset sorted from them (not recorded which).

CDR3 region: CASSHEDRWNEKLFF. CDR3 nucleotide sequence: TGTGCCAGCAGCCATGAGGACCGCTGGAATGAAAAACTGTTTTTT. The chain is built from TRBV4-2 and TRBJ1-4; D unresolved. V lost 3 bases and J lost 5, with 13 bases in between. Germline V lookup: CDR1 LGHNA, CDR2 YNFKEQ. This CDR3 is built from 15 residues.